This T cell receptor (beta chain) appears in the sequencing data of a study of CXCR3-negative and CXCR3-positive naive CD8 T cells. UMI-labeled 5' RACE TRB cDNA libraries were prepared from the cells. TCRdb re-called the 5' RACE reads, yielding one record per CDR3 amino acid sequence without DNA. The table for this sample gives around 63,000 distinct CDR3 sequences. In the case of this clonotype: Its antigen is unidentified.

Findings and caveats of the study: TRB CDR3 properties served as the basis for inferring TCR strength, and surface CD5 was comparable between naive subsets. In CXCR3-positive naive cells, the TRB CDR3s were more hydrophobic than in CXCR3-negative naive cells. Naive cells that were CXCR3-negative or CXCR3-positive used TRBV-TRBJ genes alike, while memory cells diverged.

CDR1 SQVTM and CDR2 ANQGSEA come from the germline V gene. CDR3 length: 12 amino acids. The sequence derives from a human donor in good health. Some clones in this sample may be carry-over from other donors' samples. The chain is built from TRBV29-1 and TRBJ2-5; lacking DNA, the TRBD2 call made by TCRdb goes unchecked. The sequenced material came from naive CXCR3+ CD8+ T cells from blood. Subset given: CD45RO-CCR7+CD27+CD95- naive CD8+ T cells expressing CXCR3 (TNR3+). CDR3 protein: CSVEGLEETQYF.